The 23 T cell receptor beta chains given below trace back to one sample, sequenced in a study of cytomegalovirus exposure and HLA in healthy donors. The PCR made use of 60 Vbeta and 13 Jbeta primers. Method: immunoSEQ multiplex PCR; TCRdb's copy keeps in-frame clones and lacks some. The data hold about 200,000 clones, with 75% to 80% observed a single time. The sample taken for sequencing was PBMCs. These receptors were collected from a male donor in good health and CMV-seronegative.

The J gene is TRBJ2-3, the V gene TRBV5-8, with D uncertain. Germline V gene data show CDR1 as SGHTS and CDR2 as YDEGEE. The CDR3 loop spans 15 amino acids. The germline V and J ends were trimmed by 6 bases and 4 bases, with 18 bases remaining between them. The CDR3 loop reads CASTFSQTLADTQYF. In nucleotides, the CDR3 is TGTGCCAGCACCTTTTCGCAGACTTTGGCAGATACGCAGTATTTT.

This clone has a handful of counts. This chain links TRBV11-2 with TRBJ2-2; possible D gene TRBD2, 6 bases. This CDR3 spans 17 amino acids. V shed 4 bases and J shed 6 bases, with 21 bases lying between them. Germline CDR1 SGHAT, CDR2 FQNNGV. For the CDR3, the DNA is TGTGCCAGCAGCTCGCACCGGTCGACTAGGGCTGCCGGGGAGCTGTTTTTT. Its translation: CASSSHRSTRAAGELFF.

The chain recombines TRBV7-6 with TRBJ2-7; 9 bases are a match to TRBD1. Trimming cost V 5 bases and J 6 bases; bases outside gene matches: 11. CDR3 length: 15 amino acids. Germline CDR1 reads SGHVS; CDR2 reads FNYEAQ. CDR3 DNA sequence: TGTGCCAGCAGCCTAAGGACAGGGGAATTGGGCGAGCAGTACTTC. Translating gives CASSLRTGELGEQYF.

The rearrangement links TRBV6-5 to TRBJ2-5; 12 bases map to TRBD1. Germline trimming cut 4 bases from V and 11 bases from J; bases unmatched to any gene: 8. The CDR3 loop spans 14 amino acids. CDR1 is MNHEY and CDR2 is SVGAGI in the germline V gene. The CDR3 bases are TGTGCCAGCAGTTCCGGGACAGGGGGCTGGGAGCAGTACTTC. Translated: CASSSGTGGWEQYF.

This clone was counted only a few times. This chain links TRBV6-1 with TRBJ1-5, with 7 bases that match TRBD1. There are 14 residues in the CDR3. CDR1 and CDR2 (germline): MNHNS, SASEGT. With 8 bases clipped from V and 0 bases from J, the junction kept 4 bases outside the gene matches. CDR3 bases: TGTGCCAGCTGGGACAGTTATAGCAATCAGCCCCAGCATTTT. The encoded protein is CASWDSYSNQPQHF.

The V gene is TRBV9, the J gene TRBJ1-2; D may be TRBD1 (5 bases). The CDR3 covers 14 residues. Germline CDR1 reads SGDLS; CDR2 reads YYNGEE. The V and J ends lost 4 bases and 8 bases respectively, with 18 bases between them. As DNA, the CDR3 is TGTGCCAGCAGCCCCCTTAGCGGGGCCGGAGGCTACACCTTC. The encoded protein is CASSPLSGAGGYTF.

This chain joins TRBV12-5 and TRBJ2-7; 8 bases map to TRBD1. The germline CDR1 and CDR2 sequences are LGHNT and FRNRAP. The CDR3 extends over 15 amino acids. Trimming took 6 bases from V and 0 from J; bases not matched to a gene: 7. CDR3 nucleotide sequence: TGTGCTAGTGGAATGACAGGGGATTCCTCCTACGAGCAGTACTTC. The encoded protein is CASGMTGDSSYEQYF.

The V and J genes are TRBV7-2 and TRBJ2-3, with D tentatively TRBD1 (5 bases). Trimming took off 1 base at V and 6 bases at J, with 8 bases between the two ends. The length of the CDR3 is 13 residues. Germline values: CDR1 SGHTA, CDR2 FQGNSA. The CDR3 DNA follows: TGTGCCAGCAGCTTAGAGGGGCTGGATACGCAGTATTTT. Translated, it gives CASSLEGLDTQYF.

V is TRBV6-5 and J is TRBJ1-6, with a weak D call TRBD1 (5 bases). The germline V gene has CDR1 MNHEY and CDR2 SVGAGI. There are 14 residues in the CDR3. V lost 5 bases, J lost 7 bases, and 12 bases lay in between. The chain's CDR3 is CASSEVGGNSPLHF. Written as DNA, the CDR3 is TGTGCCAGCAGTGAAGTGGGGGGGAATTCACCCCTCCACTTT.

The chain employs TRBV6-5 and TRBJ1-2; TRBD1 might be the D (6 bases). The CDR3 covers 13 residues. The V end lost 3 bases, the J end lost 4 bases, and 9 bases lay between the germline ends. Germline CDR1 is MNHEY and CDR2 is SVGAGI. The CDR3 spells CASSYSDSYGYTF. CDR3 in DNA: TGTGCCAGCAGTTATTCGGACAGCTATGGCTACACCTTC.

The chain joins TRBV19 to TRBJ2-1; no firm D call. Looked up from germline, CDR1 is LNHDA and CDR2 is SQIVND (reference sequence). V lost 6 bases and J 2 bases, leaving 14 bases between the germline ends. The CDR3 extends over 15 amino acids. CDR3 in DNA: TGTGCCAGTAGGATCGGCGGTTCCACCTACAATGAGCAGTTCTTC. Encoded protein: CASRIGGSTYNEQFF.

This chain joins TRBV15 and TRBJ1-5, with TRBD1 matching over 7 bases. CDR3 length: 16 amino acids. Germline CDR1 LNHNV, CDR2 YYDKDF (reference sequence). With V trimmed by 3 bases and J by 3 bases, 8 bases remained unmatched. For the CDR3, the DNA is TGTGCCACCAGCAGGGACAGGTGGGCAATCAATCAGCCCCAGCATTTT. Translation gives CATSRDRWAINQPQHF.

This chain joins TRBV5-1 and TRBJ2-7; perhaps TRBD2 as D (5 bases). The CDR3 runs 15 residues. The ends were cut back, 4 bases at V and 2 bases at J, with 16 bases in the middle. Germline assignment: CDR1 SGHRS and CDR2 YFSETQ. The CDR3 DNA is TGCGCCAGCAGCCCGCAAAGTATGGGAGCCTACGAGCAGTACTTC. Translation gives CASSPQSMGAYEQYF.

CDR3 region: CASSSGQGDTEAFF. Here the CDR3 DNA reads TGTGCCAGCAGTTCGGGACAGGGTGACACTGAAGCTTTCTTT. This rearrangement joins TRBV28 to TRBJ1-1; 9 bases line up with TRBD1. Germline CDR1 reads MDHEN; CDR2 reads SYDVKM. With V trimmed by 4 bases and J by 3 bases, 3 bases remained unmatched. The CDR3 is made up of 14 amino acids. The full variable domain, rest sourced from reference TRBV28 and TRBJ1-1, is DVKVTQSSRYLVKRTGEKVFLECVQDMDHENMFWYRQDPGLGLRLIYFSYDVKMKEKGDIPEGYSVSREKKERFSLILESASTNQTSMYLCASSSGQGDTEAFFGQGTRLTVV.

This rearrangement joins TRBV4-3 to TRBJ2-1, with 11 bases identical to TRBD2. Unmatched junction bases numbered 3, after V lost 3 bases and J lost 2 bases. Germline V lookup: CDR1 LGHNA, CDR2 YSLEER. CDR3 size: 16 residues. Here the CDR3 reads CASSQGTSGPYNEQFF. The CDR3 DNA sequence: TGCGCCAGCAGCCAGGGGACTAGCGGACCCTACAATGAGCAGTTCTTC.

The V gene is TRBV2, the J gene TRBJ1-2, with 7 positions matching TRBD1. The V and J ends lost 6 bases and 3 bases, in that order; junction bases with no gene match: 7. The CDR3 sequence is 14 residues long. The germline V gene has CDR1 SNHLY and CDR2 FYNNEI. In DNA form, the CDR3 reads TGTGCCAGCAGACTCGGGACAGAACACTATGGCTACACCTTC. Translation gives CASRLGTEHYGYTF.

The chain recombines TRBV27 with TRBJ2-1; 11 positions agree with TRBD2. The V and J ends lost 1 base and 6 bases, in that order; junction bases with no gene match: 11. There are 18 residues in the CDR3. Per germline, CDR1 MNHEY and CDR2 SMNVEV (reference sequence). CDR3 protein: CASSLFFLLAGEANEQFF. CDR3 sequence (DNA): TGTGCCAGCAGTTTATTCTTCCTACTAGCGGGAGAGGCCAATGAGCAGTTCTTC.

J is TRBJ2-3 and V is TRBV4-3; 9 nucleotides match TRBD1. Germline-derived CDR1 and CDR2 are LGHNA and YSLEER. V trimming: 1 base; J trimming: 6 bases; junction bases outside the gene matches: 5. The CDR3 runs 15 residues. CDR3 nucleotides: TGCGCCAGCAGCCAAGTTCTGGACAGGGGTGATACGCAGTATTTT. Amino acids: CASSQVLDRGDTQYF.

In DNA, the CDR3 is TGTGCCAGTAGTAGGACAGGGGGCTTTGGGGGCAATCAGCCCCAGCATTTT. Protein product: CASSRTGGFGGNQPQHF. The rearrangement links TRBV19 to TRBJ1-5; 11 positions agree with TRBD1. This CDR3 is 17 amino acids long. Germline CDR1 LNHDA, CDR2 SQIVND (reference sequence). Trimming at V came to 4 bases and at J to 2 bases, leaving 7 bases not matched to a gene.

This sequence joins TRBV5-6 and TRBJ1-2; D might be TRBD1 (6 bases). Germline CDR1 is SGHDT and CDR2 is YYEEEE. The germline V and J ends were trimmed by 1 base and 5 bases, with 12 bases remaining between them. This CDR3 is 14 amino acids long. Written as DNA, the CDR3 is TGTGCCAGCAGCTTGACAGGGCGGAATTATGGCTACACCTTC. This translates into CASSLTGRNYGYTF.

The chain combines TRBV4-3 with TRBJ1-1, with D uncertain. Trimming shortened V by 0 bases and J by 6 bases, and 14 bases separated the two germline ends. This CDR3 has 15 residues. Germline loops: CDR1 LGHNA, CDR2 YSLEER. DNA for the CDR3: TGCGCCAGCAGCCAAGAAACGGCCTGGGGAGCTGAAGCTTTCTTT. As protein: CASSQETAWGAEAFF.

The chain couples TRBV28 to TRBJ2-3; TRBD2 matches 8 bases. Losses at the gene ends were 3 bases for V and 3 bases for J; bases not matched to a gene: 5. Germline values: CDR1 MDHEN, CDR2 SYDVKM. CDR3 size: 15 residues. The DNA for the CDR3 is TGTGCCAGCAGTTTTACCCGGGGGGGTACAGATACGCAGTATTTT. Amino acid sequence: CASSFTRGGTDTQYF.

The V call is TRBV30, the J call TRBJ1-2; tentative D call: TRBD1 (6 bases). CDR1 is GTSNPN and CDR2 is SVGIG in the germline V gene (reference sequence). The V end lost 0 bases, the J end lost 7 bases, and 15 bases lay between the germline ends. This CDR3 contains 14 residues. The CDR3 DNA follows: TGTGCCTGGAGTGTGACAGGAAGGGCCACTGGCTACACCTTC. This sequence encodes CAWSVTGRATGYTF.